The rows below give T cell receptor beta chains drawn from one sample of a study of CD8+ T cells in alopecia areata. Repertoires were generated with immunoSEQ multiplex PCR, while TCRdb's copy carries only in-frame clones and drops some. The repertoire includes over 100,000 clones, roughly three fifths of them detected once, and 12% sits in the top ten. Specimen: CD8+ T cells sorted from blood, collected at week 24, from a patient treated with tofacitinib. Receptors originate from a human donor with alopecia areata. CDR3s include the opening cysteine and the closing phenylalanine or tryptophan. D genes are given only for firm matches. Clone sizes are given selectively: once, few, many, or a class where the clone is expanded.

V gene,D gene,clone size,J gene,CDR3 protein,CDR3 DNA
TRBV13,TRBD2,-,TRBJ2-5,CASSFAGSGGQETQYF,TGTGCCAGCAGCTTTGCCGGATCCGGGGGGCAAGAGACCCAGTACTTC
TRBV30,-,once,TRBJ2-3,CAWNVLGGGPDTQYF,TGTGCCTGGAATGTTCTAGGTGGAGGCCCAGATACGCAGTATTTT
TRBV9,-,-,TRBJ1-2,CASSVATGDGYTF,TGTGCCAGCAGCGTAGCGACAGGCGATGGCTACACCTTC
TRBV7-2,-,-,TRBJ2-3,CASSLSVWVSPTDTQYF,TGTGCCAGCAGCTTAAGCGTCTGGGTTTCCCCCACAGATACGCAGTATTTT
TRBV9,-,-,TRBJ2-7,CASSGTGLGQYF,TGTGCCAGCAGCGGAACAGGGCTGGGGCAGTACTTC
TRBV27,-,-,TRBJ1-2,CASSPPKGQGVGYTF,TGTGCCAGCAGCCCCCCCAAGGGGCAGGGCGTCGGCTACACCTTC
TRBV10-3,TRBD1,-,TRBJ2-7,CVISAEYGQGAYEQYF,TGTGTCATCAGTGCGGAGTACGGACAGGGGGCTTACGAGCAGTACTTC
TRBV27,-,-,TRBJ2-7,CASSLGHREEQYF,TGTGCCAGCAGTTTAGGACACCGGGAGGAGCAGTACTTC
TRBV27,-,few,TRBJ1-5,CASSLWVNQPQHF,TGTGCCAGCAGTTTATGGGTCAATCAGCCCCAGCATTTT
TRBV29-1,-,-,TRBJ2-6,CSVRGGREAGANVLTF,TGCAGCGTAAGGGGGGGACGGGAAGCTGGGGCCAACGTCCTGACTTTC
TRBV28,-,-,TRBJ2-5,CASSSLVTEETQYF,TGTGCCAGCAGTTCTCTGGTGACGGAAGAGACCCAGTACTTC
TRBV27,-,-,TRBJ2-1,CASSLRYNEQFF,TGTGCCAGCAGTTTGAGGTACAATGAGCAGTTCTTC
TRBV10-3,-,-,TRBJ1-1,CAISEPGGGVTEAFF,TGTGCCATCAGTGAGCCGGGCGGAGGGGTCACTGAAGCTTTCTTT
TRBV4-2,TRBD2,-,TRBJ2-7,CASSPLAGGPYEQYF,TGTGCCAGCAGCCCACTAGCGGGGGGGCCCTACGAGCAGTACTTC
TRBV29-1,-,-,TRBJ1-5,CSVESGVPNQPQHF,TGCAGCGTTGAATCAGGAGTCCCCAATCAGCCCCAGCATTTT
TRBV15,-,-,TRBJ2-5,CATSRRTKETQYF,TGTGCCACCTCCAGGCGGACGAAAGAGACCCAGTACTTC
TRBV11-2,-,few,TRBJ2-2,CASSELSGNTGELFF,TGTGCCAGCAGCGAACTGAGCGGTAACACCGGGGAGCTGTTTTTT
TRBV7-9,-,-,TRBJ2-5,CASSYRERETQYF,TGTGCCAGCAGCTACAGGGAAAGGGAGACCCAGTACTTC
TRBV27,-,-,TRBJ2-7,CASSLFGPSYEQYF,TGTGCCAGCAGTTTATTTGGACCCTCCTACGAGCAGTACTTC
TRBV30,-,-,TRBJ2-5,CAWSDGVQETQYF,TGTGCCTGGAGCGACGGGGTGCAAGAGACCCAGTACTTC
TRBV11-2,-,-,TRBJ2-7,CASSPGTHYEQYF,TGTGCCAGCAGCCCCGGGACCCACTACGAACAGTACTTC
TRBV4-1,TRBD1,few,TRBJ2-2,CASSQEGQGPGELFF,TGCGCCAGCAGCCAAGAGGGACAGGGGCCCGGGGAGCTGTTTTTT
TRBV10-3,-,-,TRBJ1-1,CAIGGERNTEAFF,TGTGCCATCGGGGGGGAGCGGAACACTGAAGCTTTCTTT
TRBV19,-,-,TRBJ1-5,CASIARRQDSNQPQHF,TGTGCCAGTATAGCGCGGCGGCAGGATAGCAATCAGCCCCAGCATTTT
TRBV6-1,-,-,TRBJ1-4,CASSPPPGTEKLFF,TGTGCCAGCAGTCCTCCTCCCGGGACTGAAAAACTGTTTTTT
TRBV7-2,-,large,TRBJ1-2,CASSLVGTYLLGF,TGTGCCAGCAGCTTAGTGGGGACTTACCTTCTGGGTTTC
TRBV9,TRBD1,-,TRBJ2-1,CASSDGGQGLYNEQFF,TGTGCCAGCAGCGATGGGGGACAGGGCCTCTACAATGAGCAGTTCTTC